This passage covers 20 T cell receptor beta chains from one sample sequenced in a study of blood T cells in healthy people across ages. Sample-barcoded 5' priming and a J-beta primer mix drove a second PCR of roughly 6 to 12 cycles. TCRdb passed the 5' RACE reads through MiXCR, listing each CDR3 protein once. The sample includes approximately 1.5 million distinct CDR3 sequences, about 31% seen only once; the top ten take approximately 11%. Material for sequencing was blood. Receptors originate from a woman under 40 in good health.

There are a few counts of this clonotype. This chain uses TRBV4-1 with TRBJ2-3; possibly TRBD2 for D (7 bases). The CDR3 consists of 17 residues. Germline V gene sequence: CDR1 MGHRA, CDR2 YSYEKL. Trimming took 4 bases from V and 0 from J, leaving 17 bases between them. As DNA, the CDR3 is TGCGCCAGCAGCCCCCTAGGGGGAGGGGATAGCACAGATACGCAGTATTTT. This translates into CASSPLGGGDSTDTQYF.

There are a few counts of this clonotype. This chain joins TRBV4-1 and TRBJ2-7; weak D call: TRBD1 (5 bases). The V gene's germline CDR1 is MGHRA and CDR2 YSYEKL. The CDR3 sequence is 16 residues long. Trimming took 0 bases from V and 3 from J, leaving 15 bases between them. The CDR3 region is CASSQDSGNSYYEQYF. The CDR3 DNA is TGCGCCAGCAGCCAAGATTCAGGGAACAGTTACTACGAGCAGTACTTC.

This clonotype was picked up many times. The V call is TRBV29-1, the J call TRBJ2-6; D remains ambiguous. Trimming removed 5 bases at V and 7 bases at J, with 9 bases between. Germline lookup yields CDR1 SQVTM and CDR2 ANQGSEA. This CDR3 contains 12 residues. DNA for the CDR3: TGCAGCGTTTCGCCGGCAGCCAACGTCCTGACTTTC. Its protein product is CSVSPAANVLTF.

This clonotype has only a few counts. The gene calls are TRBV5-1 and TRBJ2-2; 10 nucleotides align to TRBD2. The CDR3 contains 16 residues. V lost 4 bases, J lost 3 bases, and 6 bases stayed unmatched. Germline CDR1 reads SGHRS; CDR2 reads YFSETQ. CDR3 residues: CASSKGTSVDTGELFF. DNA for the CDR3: TGCGCCAGCAGCAAAGGGACTAGCGTGGACACCGGGGAGCTGTTTTTT.

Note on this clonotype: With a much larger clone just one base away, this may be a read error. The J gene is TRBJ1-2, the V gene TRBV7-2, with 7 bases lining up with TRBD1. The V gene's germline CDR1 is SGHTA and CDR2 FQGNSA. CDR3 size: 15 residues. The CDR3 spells CASSLATGINYGYIF. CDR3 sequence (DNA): TGTGCCAGCAGCTTAGCGACAGGGATTAACTATGGCTACATCTTC. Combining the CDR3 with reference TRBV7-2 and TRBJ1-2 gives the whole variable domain GAGVSQSPSNKVTEKGKDVELRCDPISGHTALYWYRQSLGQGLEFLIYFQGNSAPDKSGLPSDRFSAERTGGSVSTLTIQRTQQEDSAVYLCASSLATGINYGYIFGSGTRLTVV.

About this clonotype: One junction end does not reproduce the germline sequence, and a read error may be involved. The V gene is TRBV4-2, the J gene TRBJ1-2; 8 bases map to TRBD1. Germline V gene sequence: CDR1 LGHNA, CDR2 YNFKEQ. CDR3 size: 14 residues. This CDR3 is CASSQEDRVNGCTF. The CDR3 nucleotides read TGTGCCAGCAGCCAAGAGGACAGGGTGAATGGCTGCACCTTC.

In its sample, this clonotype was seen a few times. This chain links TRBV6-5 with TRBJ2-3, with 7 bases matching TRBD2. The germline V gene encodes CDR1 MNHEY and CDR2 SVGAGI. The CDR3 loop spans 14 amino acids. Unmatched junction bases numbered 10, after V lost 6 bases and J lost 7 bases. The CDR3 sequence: CASRGTFSGHTQYF. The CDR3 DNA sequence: TGTGCCAGCAGGGGCACCTTTAGCGGGCATACGCAGTATTTT.

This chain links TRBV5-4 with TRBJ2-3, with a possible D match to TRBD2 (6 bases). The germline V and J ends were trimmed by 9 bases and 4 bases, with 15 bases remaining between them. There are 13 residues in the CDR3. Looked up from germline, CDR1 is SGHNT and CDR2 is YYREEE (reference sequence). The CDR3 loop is CATKPTGADTQYF. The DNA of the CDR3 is TGTGCCACCAAACCAACGGGGGCAGATACGCAGTATTTT.

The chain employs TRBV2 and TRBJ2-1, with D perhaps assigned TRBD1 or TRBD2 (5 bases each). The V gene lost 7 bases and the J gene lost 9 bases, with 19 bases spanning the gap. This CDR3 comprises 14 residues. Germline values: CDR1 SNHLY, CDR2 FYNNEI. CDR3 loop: CASMGVEQSSEQFF. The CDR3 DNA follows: TGTGCCAGCATGGGGGTCGAACAGAGCAGTGAGCAGTTCTTC.

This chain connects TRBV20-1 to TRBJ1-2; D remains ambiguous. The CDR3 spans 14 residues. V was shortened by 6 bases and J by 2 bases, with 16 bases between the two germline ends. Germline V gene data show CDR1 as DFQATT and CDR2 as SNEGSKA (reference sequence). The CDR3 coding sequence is TGCAGTGCAAGTCCGGGAGTTCTCAACTATGGCTACACCTTC. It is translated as CSASPGVLNYGYTF.

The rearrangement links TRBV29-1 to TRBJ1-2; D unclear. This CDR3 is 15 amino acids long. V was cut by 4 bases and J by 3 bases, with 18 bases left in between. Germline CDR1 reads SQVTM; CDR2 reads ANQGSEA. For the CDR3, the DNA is TGCAGCGTTGCCGTGACCCGGAGTAGGGACTATGGCTACACCTTC. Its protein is CSVAVTRSRDYGYTF. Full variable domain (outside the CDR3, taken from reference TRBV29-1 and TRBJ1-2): SAVISQKPSRDICQRGTSLTIQCQVDSQVTMMFWYRQQPGQSLTLIATANQGSEATYESGFVIDKFPISRPNLTFSTLTVSNMSPEDSSIYLCSVAVTRSRDYGYTFGSGTRLTVV.

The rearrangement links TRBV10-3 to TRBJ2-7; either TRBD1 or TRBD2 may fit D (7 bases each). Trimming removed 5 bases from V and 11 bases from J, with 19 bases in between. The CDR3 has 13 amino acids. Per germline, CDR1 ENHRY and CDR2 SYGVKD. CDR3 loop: CAISYGGRGGKYF. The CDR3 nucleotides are TGTGCCATCAGTTACGGCGGCAGGGGGGGCAAGTACTTC.

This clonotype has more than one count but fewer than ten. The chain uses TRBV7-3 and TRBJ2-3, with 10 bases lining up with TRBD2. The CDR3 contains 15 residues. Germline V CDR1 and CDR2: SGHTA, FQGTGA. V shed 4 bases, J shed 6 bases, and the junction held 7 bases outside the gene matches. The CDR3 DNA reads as TGTGCCAGCAGCTACCTAGCGGGAGCGATTGATACGCAGTATTTT. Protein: CASSYLAGAIDTQYF.

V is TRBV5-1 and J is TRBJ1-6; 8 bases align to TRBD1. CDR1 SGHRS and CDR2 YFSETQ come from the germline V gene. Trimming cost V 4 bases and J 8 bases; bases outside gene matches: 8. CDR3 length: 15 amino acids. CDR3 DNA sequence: TGCGCCAGCAGCCGCAGGGGGCTGGGTGATTCACCCCTCCACTTT. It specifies CASSRRGLGDSPLHF.

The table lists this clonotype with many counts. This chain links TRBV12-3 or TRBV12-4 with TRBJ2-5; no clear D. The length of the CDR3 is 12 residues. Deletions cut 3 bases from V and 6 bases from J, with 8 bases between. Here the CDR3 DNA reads TGTGCCAGCAGTTTGATTTCCCAGACCCAGTACTTC. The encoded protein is CASSLISQTQYF.

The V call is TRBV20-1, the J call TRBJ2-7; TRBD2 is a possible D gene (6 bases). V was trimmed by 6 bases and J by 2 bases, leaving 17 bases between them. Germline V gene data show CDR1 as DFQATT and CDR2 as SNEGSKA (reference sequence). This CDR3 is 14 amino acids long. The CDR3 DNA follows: TGCAGTGCCGACGGAGGGACTGGGACCTACGAGCAGTACTTC. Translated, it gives CSADGGTGTYEQYF.

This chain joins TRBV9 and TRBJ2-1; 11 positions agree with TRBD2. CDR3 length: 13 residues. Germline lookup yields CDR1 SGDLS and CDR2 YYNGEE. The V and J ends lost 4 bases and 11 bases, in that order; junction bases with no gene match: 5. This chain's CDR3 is CASSSIAGGKQFF. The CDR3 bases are TGTGCCAGCAGCTCAATAGCGGGGGGGAAGCAGTTCTTC.

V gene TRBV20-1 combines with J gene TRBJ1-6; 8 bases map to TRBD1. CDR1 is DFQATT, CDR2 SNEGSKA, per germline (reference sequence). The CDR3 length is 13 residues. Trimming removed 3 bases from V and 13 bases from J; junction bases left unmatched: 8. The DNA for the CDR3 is TGCAGTGCTAGGGACAGGGTAGAAACCCCCCTCCACTTT. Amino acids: CSARDRVETPLHF.

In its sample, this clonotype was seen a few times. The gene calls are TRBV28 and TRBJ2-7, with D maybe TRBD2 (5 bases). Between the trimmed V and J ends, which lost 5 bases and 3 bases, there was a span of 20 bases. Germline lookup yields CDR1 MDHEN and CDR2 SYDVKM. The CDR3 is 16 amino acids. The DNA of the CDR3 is TGTGCCAGCAGTACTAAGGGCGGGCCTAAGGTCTACGAGCAGTACTTC. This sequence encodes CASSTKGGPKVYEQYF.

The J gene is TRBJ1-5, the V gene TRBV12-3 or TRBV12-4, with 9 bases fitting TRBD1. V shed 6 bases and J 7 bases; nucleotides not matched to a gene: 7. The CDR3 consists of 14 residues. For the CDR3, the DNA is TGTGCCAGCAGCGTAGACAGGGGGGGCCAGCCCCAGCATTTT. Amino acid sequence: CASSVDRGGQPQHF.